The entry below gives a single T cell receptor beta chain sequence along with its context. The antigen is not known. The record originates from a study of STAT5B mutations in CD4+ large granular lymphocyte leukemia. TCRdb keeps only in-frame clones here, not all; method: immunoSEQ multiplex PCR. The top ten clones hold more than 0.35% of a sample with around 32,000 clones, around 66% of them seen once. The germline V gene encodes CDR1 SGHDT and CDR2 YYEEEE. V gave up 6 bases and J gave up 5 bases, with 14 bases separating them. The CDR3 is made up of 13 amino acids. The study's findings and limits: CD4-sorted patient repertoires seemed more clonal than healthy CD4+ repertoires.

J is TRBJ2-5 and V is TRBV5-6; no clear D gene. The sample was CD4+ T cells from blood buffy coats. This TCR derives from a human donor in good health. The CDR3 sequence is CASTLGIGETQYF. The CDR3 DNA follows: TGTGCCAGCACCCTCGGAATCGGTGAGACCCAGTACTTC.